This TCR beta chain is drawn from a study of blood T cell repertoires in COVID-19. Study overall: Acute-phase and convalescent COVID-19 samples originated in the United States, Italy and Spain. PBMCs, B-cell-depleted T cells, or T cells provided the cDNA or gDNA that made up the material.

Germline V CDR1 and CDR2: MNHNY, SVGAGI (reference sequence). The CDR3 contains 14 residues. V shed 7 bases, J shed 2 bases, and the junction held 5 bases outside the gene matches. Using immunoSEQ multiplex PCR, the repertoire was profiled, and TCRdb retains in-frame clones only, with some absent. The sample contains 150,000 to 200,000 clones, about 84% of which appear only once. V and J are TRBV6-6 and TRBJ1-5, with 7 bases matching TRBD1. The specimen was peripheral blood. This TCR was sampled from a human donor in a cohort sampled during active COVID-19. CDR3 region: CASNLDRGNQPQHF. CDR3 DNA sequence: TGTGCCAGCAATCTCGACAGGGGCAATCAGCCCCAGCATTTT.